This TCR beta chain stems from a study of cytomegalovirus exposure and HLA in healthy donors (dated by TCRdb to the late 2010s). With respect to the entire study: According to an earlier analysis of around 600 of the donors, about 179 million T cells yielded 117 million unique TCR beta sequences and more than 250 Gb of sequence data. Approximately 330 gigabases of sequencing data and around 85 million unique TCR sequences made up an early release that covered some 640 HLA-typed donors. Among the roughly 390 genotyped donors, approximately 82% belonged to the genetic ancestry cluster associated with self-reported Caucasian donors. The aim of the study was to test whether cataloging public T cell receptors could identify signatures of past pathogen exposure. The study used immunosequencing to profile the T cell repertoires of approximately 640 subjects and linked those repertoires to cytomegalovirus serostatus. Along with the approximately 700-subject first cohort, a separate validation cohort of some 130 different subjects was used. To predict cytomegalovirus infection status, the study combined high-throughput TCR immunosequencing, statistical association of individual TCRs with disease status, and machine learning. A later analysis re-examined previously published TCR beta repertoires from just over 650 donors and added high-resolution HLA genotyping to investigate patterns of TCR occurrence. In the later analysis, no new phenotypic data were used to find candidate immune exposures; instead, reliance was placed on TCR beta sequences and their occurrence across donors. To decide whether each TCR beta V gene segment behaved as functional or pseudogenic, an earlier analysis of 587 of the donors relied on high-throughput TCR beta sequencing. Alongside the repertoire data, information on donor age, sex, ethnicity and CMV serostatus was compiled. In a later genetic analysis, genome-wide SNP genotypes for about 55% of the roughly 700 donors were used, and that subset was treated as a discovery cohort. All discovery cohort repertoires had been generated on a single sequencing platform. HLA typing covered class I and class II loci at four-digit resolution. Typing coverage differed by locus: A, B, C, DRB1 and DQB1 were typed in about 629-640 donors, DQA1 in approximately 520, DPA1 in roughly 590, and DPB1 in about 450. A handful of DR-DQ haplotypes were handled as single units for association and clustering because linkage in the cohort was strong. On average, around 230,000 unique TCR beta nucleotide sequences were sequenced per donor among a few hundred genotyped donors of the cohort, with 15% to 20% of those sequences being non-productive. The investigation overall reported the following: The cohort was sequenced for TCR beta chains only, and without alpha or paired-chain data the features that could be detected were limited. In both the original and validation cohorts, the classifier was reported to diagnose cytomegalovirus status with high specificity and sensitivity. A total of 150 or so TCR beta chains were listed by the study as associated with cytomegalovirus. CMV serostatus was the only immune exposure information available for the cohort. Compared with equally common non-associated chains, HLA-associated TCR beta chains in a later analysis were more clonally expanded and had lower generation probabilities. Three of the identified cytomegalovirus-associated TCR beta chains were confirmed in vitro to be specific for cytomegalovirus antigens. Some 16 rarely observed V segments, including chromosome 9 orphons, were excluded from the earlier analysis of several hundred of the donors because counts were too low. Sequencing depth was assumed to be roughly uniform across donors in the presence/absence analyses, though that assumption may not hold. A further reported finding was that TCR beta sequences accurately predicted the HLA-A and HLA-B alleles for most subjects in the first cohort. Because the 87-base-pair reads could not distinguish some IMGT-functional V segments, including TRBV6-2 and TRBV6-3, those segments were excluded. It was suggested by the authors that the approach could potentially be generalized to other disease states and immunological phenotypes. Because some donors lacked HLA typing at each locus, the association tests relied only on the typed subset. An earlier analysis of around 540 of the donors showed that most TCR beta V segments appeared in productive rearrangements either about 87% or about 30% of the time, which broadly matched IMGT annotations. A later analysis found that TCR association rates varied across HLA loci, with DRB1 alleles showing the most associated TCRs and HLA-C alleles the fewest. A later genetic analysis reported fewer N-insertions in productive TCRs among donors in an Asian-associated ancestry cluster than the roughly 650-donor mean. Strong co-occurrence of HLA alleles, especially DR and DQ, made assigning TCR associations to individual alleles difficult. V-gene and J-gene trimming of TCR beta chains was associated with a missense DCLRE1C variant in a later genetic analysis, and the association was replicated in an independent cohort. Most TCR sequences were observed very rarely across donors, whereas some public TCRs were present in many individuals. According to a later analysis, most CMV-associated TCR beta chains appeared to be HLA-restricted, and the HLA associations seemed to be driven largely by CMV exposure. Several of the top co-occurrence clusters appeared to be linked to parvovirus B19, influenza, CMV and Epstein-Barr virus, according to a later analysis. Linkage disequilibrium might explain the correlated functional status among segregating V segments, but an unknown experimental factor could not be ruled out. A cluster of highly shared sequence variants was judged likely to represent a technical artifact of the sequencing pipeline. Specific HLA alleles were associated with 16,951 TCR beta sequences at a false discovery rate of 0.05 in a later analysis.

On this clone: Its recognized antigen is unknown. No base-level quality is on record; no much larger clone is a single base apart.

For this chain, trimming is 0 bases at the V end and 3 bases at the J end, and the number of junction bases without a gene match is 4. According to the germline V gene, CDR1 reads SGDLS and CDR2 reads YYNGEE. Its CDR3 holds 16 amino acids, cysteine through phenylalanine. This entry keeps only the CDR3 DNA: 48 bases, framed from base 1. In total, roughly 670 healthy bone marrow donors made up the cohort. All cohort members were sampled while nominally healthy, although unrecorded immune exposures were likely present. The donor was CMV seronegative and belonged to the group of 350 to 400 seronegative cohort members. A peripheral blood sample was collected from each donor, and TCR beta sequencing was performed on peripheral blood mononuclear cells. The Qiagen DNeasy Blood Extraction Kit was used to extract genomic DNA from the blood cell samples. Preparation of the library involved the immunoSEQ multiplex PCR assay. For the multiplex PCR, a mixture combining 60 forward primers for TCR Vbeta segments and 13 reverse primers for TCR Jbeta segments was used. The CDR3 region of rearranged TCR beta genes was amplified from genomic DNA by a multiplex PCR assay. The Illumina HiSeq System was used to sequence the amplified TCR beta libraries as 87-base-pair reads. In the authors' own workflow: A later analysis counted approximately 76 million unique TCR beta chains across the 550 to 800 repertoires, and some 12 million of these chains were shared by at least two donors. A nearest-neighbor algorithm error-corrected the raw reads and collapsed the reads into unique sequences, merging closely related sequences to remove PCR and sequencing errors. To assign V, D and J gene segments, CDR3 sequences were aligned to IMGT reference sequences. For a sequence to be retained, a match of at least six nucleotides was required to both a V gene segment and a J gene segment. A rearrangement was called productive if the CDR3 had no stop codons and remained in frame with V and J, and every other rearrangement was called non-productive. CDR3 was defined by IMGT convention, running from the second conserved V-encoded cysteine to the conserved J-encoded phenylalanine. The earlier analysis of more than 450 of the donors excluded sequences that lacked an unambiguous match to a single V gene segment. In an earlier analysis of approximately 560 of the donors, a V segment was called functional when productive rearrangements were above 56.7%, and segregating when the standard deviation between donors exceeded 5%. To diagnose cytomegalovirus status from the catalog of TCR beta chain sequences, a statistical classification framework was built. In a later analysis, V and J genes were assigned by comparing TCR nucleotide sequences against IMGT/GENE-DB human TR gene sequences. In a later analysis, CDR3 sequences and most-parsimonious VDJ recombination scenarios were assigned using the TCRdist pipeline. A later analysis defined each TCR beta chain by its CDR3 amino acid sequence plus V-gene family, and excluded reads lacking a unique V-gene family. A later analysis removed over 500 highly shared, low-generation-probability nucleotide sequences to deal with suspected cross-contamination and a sequencing artifact. In a later analysis, a clonal expansion index was calculated for each public chain from normalized within-repertoire ranks of inferred template counts. A later analysis computed generation probabilities with a VDJ recombination model fitted to out-of-frame rearrangements, and checked the results against IGoR. Hypergeometric tests were used in a later analysis to score TCR-TCR, TCR-HLA and TCR-CMV co-occurrence, with a repertoire-size bias correction applied to the TCR pairs. In a later analysis, false discovery rates were estimated by permuting HLA or CMV assignments 20 times. In a later analysis, co-occurring TCRs were grouped using DBSCAN, with TCRdist sequence similarity added in when clustering inside HLA-allele-positive subsets. For co-occurrence clustering, repertoires with fewer than 30,000 or more than 120,000 public chains were excluded, along with 4 to 6 repertoires with anomalous nucleotide sharing. Sourced from immuneACCESS, this table was stored by TCRdb with only in-frame sequences that have V and J called. A share of the clones is absent; for the studies checked, an unresolved V gene accounts for under half, and the remainder has no known explanation. V, J and clone size were drawn from that table, and D and trimming were deduced from the DNA. A total of 200,000 to 300,000 clones appear in this sample, about 77% of them only once. Around 0.44% of the sample comes from the top ten.

The specimen sequenced was PBMCs. The receptor chain draws on TRBV9 and TRBJ2-2; 8 central bases correspond to TRBD2. This receptor was identified in a boy aged 5-17 years in good health and CMV-seronegative. The DNA is as follows: TGTGCCAGCAGCGTAGTCGCGGGGGGATACACCGGGGAGCTGTTTTTT. It specifies CASSVVAGGYTGELFF.